The 11 T cell receptor beta chains below all came from one sample that was sequenced in a study of T cells after somatic rescue of genetic block. Sequenced by immunoSEQ multiplex PCR; TCRdb stores in-frame clones only, minus some. The sample has around 14,000 clones; about two thirds are singletons. The sample consisted of peripheral blood mononuclear cells (PBMCs). These receptors all stem from a boy younger than 18.

The chain is built from TRBV6-6 and TRBJ1-1; D unclear. V gave up 3 bases and J gave up 1 base, with 9 bases separating them. Germline V lookup: CDR1 MNHNY, CDR2 SVGAGI (reference sequence). CDR3 length: 14 amino acids. The CDR3 coding sequence is TGTGCCAGCAGTTATGGGCCGGAGAACACTGAAGCTTTCTTT. Protein product: CASSYGPENTEAFF.

The chain employs TRBV13 and TRBJ1-2, with TRBD1 identical over 10 bases. Germline CDR1 reads PRHDT; CDR2 reads FYEKMQ (reference sequence). V shed 2 bases, J shed 4 bases, and the junction held 4 bases outside the gene matches. The CDR3 loop spans 15 amino acids. CDR3 residues: CASSLWTGGPYGYTF. As DNA, the CDR3 is TGTGCCAGCAGCTTATGGACAGGGGGACCCTATGGCTACACCTTC. The full variable domain, completed using reference TRBV13 and TRBJ1-2, is AAGVIQSPRHLIKEKRETATLKCYPIPRHDTVYWYQQGPGQDPQFLISFYEKMQSDKGSIPDRFSAQQFSDYHSELNMSSLELGDSALYFCASSLWTGGPYGYTFGSGTRLTVV.

This clone was counted a few times. The chain couples TRBV5-1 to TRBJ1-2, with D possibly being TRBD1 (5 bases). Per the germline V gene, CDR1 is SGHRS and CDR2 is YFSETQ. Trimming took 3 bases from V and 3 from J, leaving 18 bases between them. The length of the CDR3 is 16 residues. In DNA form, the CDR3 reads TGCGCCAGCAGCTGGGGGTTGCCAGGAGGGGACTATGGCTACACCTTC. Translating it yields CASSWGLPGGDYGYTF.

J is TRBJ1-1 and V is TRBV28; 7 bases agree with TRBD1. The CDR3 is 16 residues long. Germline CDR1 and CDR2: MDHEN and SYDVKM. J gave up 2 bases and V 3 bases, and 9 bases lay outside the gene matches. The CDR3 reads CASSFQGVALNTEAFF. The CDR3 DNA is TGTGCCAGCAGTTTCCAGGGGGTTGCCCTAAACACTGAAGCTTTCTTT.

The V and J genes are TRBV6-5 and TRBJ2-7; the D gene is possibly TRBD2 (6 bases). The germline V and J ends were trimmed by 6 bases and 4 bases, with 13 bases remaining between them. This CDR3 comprises 13 residues. Germline V gene sequence: CDR1 MNHEY, CDR2 SVGAGI. CDR3 bases: TGTGCCAGCAGGTCCCCGGGGAGGTACGAGCAGTACTTC. Translation: CASRSPGRYEQYF.

The sample holds a few counts of this clone. The CDR3, as DNA: TGCGCCAGCAGCTTGCAGGGGGTTGAGCAGTTCTTC. Encoded protein: CASSLQGVEQFF. The chain employs TRBV5-1 and TRBJ2-1; the match to TRBD1 covers 7 bases. Germline V gene sequence: CDR1 SGHRS, CDR2 YFSETQ. The CDR3 extends over 12 amino acids. The V segment lost 1 base and the J segment 9 bases; nucleotides outside the gene matches: 1. Looking up the rest from reference TRBV5-1 and TRBJ2-1 gives the full variable domain: KAGVTQTPRYLIKTRGQQVTLSCSPISGHRSVSWYQQTPGQGLQFLFEYFSETQRNKGNFPGRFSGRQFSNSRSEMNVSTLELGDSALYLCASSLQGVEQFFGPGTRLTVL.

This clone appeared a few times. The DNA for the CDR3 is TGTGCCAGCTCACCACGGGACACTGAAGCTTTCTTT. Amino acid sequence: CASSPRDTEAFF. V gene TRBV18 combines with J gene TRBJ1-1, with D hard to call. From germline, CDR1 is KGHSH and CDR2 LQKENI. This CDR3 has 12 amino acids. Trimming shortened V by 1 base and J by 3 bases, and 3 bases separated the two germline ends.

The count of this clone is one. The rearrangement joins TRBV7-9 to TRBJ1-4; TRBD1 might be the D (5 bases). V lost 6 bases and J 8 bases, leaving 16 bases between the germline ends. This CDR3 has 14 residues. Per germline, CDR1 SEHNR and CDR2 FQNEAQ (reference sequence). The CDR3 DNA is TGTGCCAGCAGGGGGACTGCAAAAGGAGAAAAACTGTTTTTT. Its protein is CASRGTAKGEKLFF.

The genes are TRBV10-1 and TRBJ2-7; tentative D call: TRBD1 (5 bases). Germline V gene data show CDR1 as WNHNN and CDR2 as SYGVQD (reference sequence). CDR3 size: 15 residues. Trimming stripped 0 bases from V and 0 bases from J, with 9 bases between. This CDR3 reads CASSESGRGSYEQYF. In DNA, the CDR3 is TGCGCCAGCAGTGAGTCGGGTAGGGGCTCCTACGAGCAGTACTTC.

V gene TRBV6-6 combines with J gene TRBJ1-5; D perhaps matches TRBD1 (6 bases). Per the germline V gene, CDR1 is MNHNY and CDR2 is SVGAGI (reference sequence). Trimming cost V 6 bases and J 2 bases, with 17 bases left between them. This CDR3 has 16 residues. This CDR3 reads CASSSTGLRGNQPQHF. The CDR3, as DNA: TGTGCCAGCAGCTCCACAGGGTTGAGGGGCAATCAGCCCCAGCATTTT.

This sequence joins TRBV7-3 and TRBJ1-3, with D hard to call. Germline CDR1 reads SGHTA; CDR2 reads FQGTGA. Trimming pared 2 bases from V and 0 bases from J, leaving 17 bases between. The CDR3 runs to 18 residues. The CDR3 DNA is TGTGCCAGCAGCTTATGGTACGCGGGGAAGAGCTCTGGAAACACCATATATTTT. Amino acids: CASSLWYAGKSSGNTIYF. The variable domain in full, completed from reference TRBV7-3 and TRBJ1-3, reads GAGVSQTPSNKVTEKGKYVELRCDPISGHTALYWYRQSLGQGPEFLIYFQGTGAADDSGLPNDRFFAVRPEGSVSTLKIQRTERGDSAVYLCASSLWYAGKSSGNTIYFGEGSWLTVV.